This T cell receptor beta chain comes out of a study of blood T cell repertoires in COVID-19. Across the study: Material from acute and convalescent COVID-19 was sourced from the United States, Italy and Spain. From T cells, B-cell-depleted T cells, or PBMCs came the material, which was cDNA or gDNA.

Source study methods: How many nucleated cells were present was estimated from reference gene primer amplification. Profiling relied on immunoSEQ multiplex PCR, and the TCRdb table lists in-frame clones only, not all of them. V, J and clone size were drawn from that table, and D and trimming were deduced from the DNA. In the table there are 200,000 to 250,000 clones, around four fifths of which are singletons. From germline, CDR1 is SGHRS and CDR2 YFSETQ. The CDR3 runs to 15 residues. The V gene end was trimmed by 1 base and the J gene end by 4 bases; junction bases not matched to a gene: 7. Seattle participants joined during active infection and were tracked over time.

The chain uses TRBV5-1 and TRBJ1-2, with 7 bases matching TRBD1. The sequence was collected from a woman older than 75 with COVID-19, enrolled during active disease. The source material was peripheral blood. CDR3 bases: TGCGCCAGCAGCTTGATACCGGGACAGTCCTATGGCTACACCTTC. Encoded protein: CASSLIPGQSYGYTF.